The rows below give T cell receptor beta chains drawn from one sample of a study of T cell repertoires in cytomegalovirus infection. Antigens of these TCRs are unknown. TCRdb ran MiXCR on the reads and lists one entry per CDR3 protein. The profile shows roughly 500,000 distinct CDR3 sequences, 40% to 50% of them singletons. The material sequenced was cultured PBMCs, taken from culture after CMV antigen stimulation. The origin of the receptors is a human donor in good health (CMV status not recorded). Some clones in this sample may be carry-over from other donors' samples. CDR3s include the opening cysteine and the closing phenylalanine or tryptophan. The order of the fields is J gene, V gene, CDR3 protein.

TRBJ2-2,TRBV12-3/TRBV12-4,CASSLTEAGELFF
TRBJ2-2,TRBV2,CASTAENTGELFF
TRBJ2-7,TRBV7-8,CASSLGLAGGPYEQYF
TRBJ2-7,TRBV12-3/TRBV12-4,CASSFTVGDEQYF
TRBJ2-1,TRBV4-1,CASSQPISLAEQFF
TRBJ2-2,TRBV4-3,CASSPSRAGDLFGELFF
TRBJ1-6,TRBV10-3,CAINTGHRNSPLHF
TRBJ1-1,TRBV19,CASSIDPFSATEAFF
TRBJ2-1,TRBV11-2,CASSDPSGGYNEQFF
TRBJ1-3,TRBV11-2,CASRSPGNTIYF
TRBJ2-7,TRBV7-2,CASSLRGQSLYF
TRBJ1-2,TRBV27,CASSLWGSHGYTF
TRBJ2-3,TRBV27,CASKWGQGFTDTQYF
TRBJ2-3,TRBV6-5,CASSLHSGRTDTQYF
TRBJ2-5,TRBV2,CASRANRALWQGSQETQYF
TRBJ1-1,TRBV7-6,CASSSYRGNTEAFF
TRBJ1-1,TRBV5-4,CASSLAGRWDTEAFF
TRBJ2-4,TRBV15,CATSRDGTGPLNIQYF
TRBJ2-7,TRBV18,CASSPPTGRGEQYF
TRBJ2-1,TRBV20-1,CSSGRARLNEQFF
TRBJ2-1,TRBV6-1,CASTLAYSYNEQFF
TRBJ2-7,TRBV6-6,CASSRGGRGYEQYF
TRBJ2-7,TRBV12-3/TRBV12-4,CASSSHPWEQYF
TRBJ2-3,TRBV27,CASSPQYTDTQYF
TRBJ2-5,TRBV4-1,CASSPYGGGPQETQYF
TRBJ2-7,TRBV7-6,CASSLEQDYEQYF
TRBJ2-7,TRBV19,CASSIGTTLYEQYF
TRBJ1-3,TRBV12-3/TRBV12-4,CANRDSHSGNTIYF
TRBJ2-2,TRBV5-6,CASSTRTGSVGELFF
TRBJ2-2,TRBV12-3/TRBV12-4,CASSSGTSGRTGELFF
TRBJ2-2,TRBV7-2,CASSSTGLGTGELFF
TRBJ1-1,TRBV7-8,CASSFRDGDTEAFF
TRBJ1-5,TRBV4-2,CASSLGQAGSQPQHF